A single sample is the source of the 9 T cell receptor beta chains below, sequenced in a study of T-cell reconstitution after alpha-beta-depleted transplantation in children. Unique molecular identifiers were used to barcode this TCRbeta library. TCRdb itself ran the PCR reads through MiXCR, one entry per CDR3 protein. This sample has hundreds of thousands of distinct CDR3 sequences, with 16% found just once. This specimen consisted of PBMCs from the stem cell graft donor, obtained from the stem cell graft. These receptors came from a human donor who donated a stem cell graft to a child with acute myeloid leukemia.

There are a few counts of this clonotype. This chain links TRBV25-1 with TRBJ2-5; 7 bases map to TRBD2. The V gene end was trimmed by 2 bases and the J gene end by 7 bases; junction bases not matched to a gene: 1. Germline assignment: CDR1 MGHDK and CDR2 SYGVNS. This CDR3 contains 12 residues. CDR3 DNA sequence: TGTGCCAGCAGTGAACGCGGGGGGACCCAGTACTTC. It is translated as CASSERGGTQYF.

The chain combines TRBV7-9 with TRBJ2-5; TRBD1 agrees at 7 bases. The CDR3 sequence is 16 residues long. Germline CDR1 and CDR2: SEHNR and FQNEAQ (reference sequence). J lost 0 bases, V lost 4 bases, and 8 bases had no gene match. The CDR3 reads CASSSVGQTYQETQYF. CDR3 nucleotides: TGTGCCAGCAGCTCGGTGGGACAGACGTACCAAGAGACCCAGTACTTC. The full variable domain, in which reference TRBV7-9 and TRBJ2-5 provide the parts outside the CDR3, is DTGVSQNPRHKITKRGQNVTFRCDPISEHNRLYWYRQTLGQGPEFLTYFQNEAQLEKSRLLSDRFSAERPKGSFSTLEIQRTEQGDSAMYLCASSSVGQTYQETQYFGPGTRLLVL.

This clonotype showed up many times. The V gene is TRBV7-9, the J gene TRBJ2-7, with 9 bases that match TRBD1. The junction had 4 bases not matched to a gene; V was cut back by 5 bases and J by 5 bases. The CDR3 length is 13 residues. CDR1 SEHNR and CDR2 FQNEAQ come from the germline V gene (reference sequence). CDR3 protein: CASSPDRGNEQYF. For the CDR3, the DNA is TGTGCCAGCAGCCCGGACAGGGGCAACGAGCAGTACTTC.

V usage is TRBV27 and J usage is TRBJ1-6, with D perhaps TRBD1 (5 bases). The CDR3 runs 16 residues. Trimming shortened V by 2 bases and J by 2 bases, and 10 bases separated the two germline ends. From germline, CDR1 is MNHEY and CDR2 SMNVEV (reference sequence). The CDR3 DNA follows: TGTGCCAGCAGTTTACCGGGGACCACCTATAATTCACCCCTCCACTTT. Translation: CASSLPGTTYNSPLHF.

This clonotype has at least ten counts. In DNA, the CDR3 is TGCAGCGTTGTCCTGCTAGCGGGGGCCGAAAACCAAGAGACCCAGTACTTC. It encodes CSVVLLAGAENQETQYF. V is TRBV29-1 and J is TRBJ2-5; 10 bases line up with TRBD2. From germline, CDR1 is SQVTM and CDR2 ANQGSEA. Losses at the gene ends were 4 bases for V and 0 bases for J; bases not matched to a gene: 11. The CDR3 extends over 17 amino acids.

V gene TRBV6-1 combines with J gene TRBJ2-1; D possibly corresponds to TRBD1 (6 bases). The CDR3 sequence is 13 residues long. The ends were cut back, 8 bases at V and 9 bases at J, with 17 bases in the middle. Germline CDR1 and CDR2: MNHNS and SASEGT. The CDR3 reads CASRDTLQGEQFF. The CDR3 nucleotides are TGTGCCAGCCGGGACACCCTCCAGGGTGAGCAGTTCTTC.

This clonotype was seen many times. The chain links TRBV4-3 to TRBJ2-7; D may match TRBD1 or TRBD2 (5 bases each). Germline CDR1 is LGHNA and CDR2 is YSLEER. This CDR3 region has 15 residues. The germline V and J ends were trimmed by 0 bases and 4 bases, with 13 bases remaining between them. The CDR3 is CASSQDRETAYEQYF. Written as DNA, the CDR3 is TGCGCCAGCAGCCAAGACAGGGAGACGGCTTACGAGCAGTACTTC.

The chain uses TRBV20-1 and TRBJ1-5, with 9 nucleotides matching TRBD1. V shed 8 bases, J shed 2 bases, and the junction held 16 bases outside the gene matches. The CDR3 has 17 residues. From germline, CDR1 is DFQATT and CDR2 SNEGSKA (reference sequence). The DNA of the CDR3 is TGCAGTTTCAGGGGCCCGGGACAGGGCAGGCGCAATCAGCCCCAGCATTTT. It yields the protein CSFRGPGQGRRNQPQHF.

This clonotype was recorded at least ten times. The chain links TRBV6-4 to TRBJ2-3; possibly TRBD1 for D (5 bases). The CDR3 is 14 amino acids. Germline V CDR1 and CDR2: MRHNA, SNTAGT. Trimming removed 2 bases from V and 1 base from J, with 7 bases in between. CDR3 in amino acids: CASSDLQGTDTQYF. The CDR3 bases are TGTGCCAGCAGTGACCTACAGGGCACAGATACGCAGTATTTT.